The present entry profiles one T cell receptor (beta chain) with its context. Its antigen is as yet unknown. Libraries were prepared by immunoSEQ multiplex PCR; TCRdb keeps only in-frame clonotypes and omits some of them. The sample holds around 60,000 clones; around 80% are singletons and the top ten take approximately 1.9%. Patients were excluded for autoimmune disease history or systemic immunosuppression. Per the germline V gene, CDR1 is MNHEY and CDR2 is SVGAGI. The CDR3 covers 14 residues. Trimming removed 6 bases from V and 3 bases from J, with 14 bases in between. The entry originates in a study of OX40 agonist ivuxolimab in advanced cancers. Study background: Partial responses were achieved by three patients, of whom one had hepatocellular carcinoma and two had cutaneous melanoma. Points from the study as a whole: Normalized T-cell clonal expansion was also low in some nonresponders. Average numbers of expanded clones were greater in CD8+ T cells than in CD4+.

The specimen was CD4+ or CD8+ T cells sorted from blood, collected in a trial of the OX40 agonist ivuxolimab. The origin of this receptor is an adult with an advanced solid tumor such as melanoma, head and neck, liver or kidney cancer. The rearrangement joins TRBV6-5 to TRBJ1-1, with D possibly being TRBD1 (5 bases). The CDR3 reads CASSRDGGDTEAFF. The CDR3 DNA sequence: TGTGCCAGCAGCAGGGACGGCGGGGACACTGAAGCTTTCTTT.